Below, 27 T cell receptor beta chains from the same sample are listed, as sequenced in a study of identical twins. TCRdb reanalysed the 5' RACE reads using MiXCR and keeps one entry per CDR3 protein. The sample lists approximately 670,000 distinct CDR3 sequences, over 5% occurring once. The sample comprised naive T cells sorted from blood. These receptors originate from a man aged 18 to 29 in good health.

The chain employs TRBV7-9 and TRBJ2-7; 14 bases agree with TRBD2. Germline trimming cut 4 bases from V and 5 bases from J; bases unmatched to any gene: 10. The CDR3 sequence is 17 residues long. The V gene's germline CDR1 is SEHNR and CDR2 FQNEAQ (reference sequence). The CDR3 here is CASSSQGLAGAYDEQYF. The CDR3 DNA is TGTGCCAGCAGCTCGCAGGGACTAGCGGGAGCCTATGACGAGCAGTACTTC.

The chain uses TRBV5-1 and TRBJ1-1, with TRBD1 matching over 9 bases. V was clipped by 7 bases and J by 3 bases; unmatched bases: 4. Looked up from germline, CDR1 is SGHRS and CDR2 is YFSETQ. The CDR3 is 13 amino acids. The CDR3 sequence is CASGGDRDTEAFF. CDR3 in DNA: TGCGCCAGCGGAGGGGACAGGGACACTGAAGCTTTCTTT. The full variable domain, with the rest looked up from reference TRBV5-1 and TRBJ1-1, is KAGVTQTPRYLIKTRGQQVTLSCSPISGHRSVSWYQQTPGQGLQFLFEYFSETQRNKGNFPGRFSGRQFSNSRSEMNVSTLELGDSALYLCASGGDRDTEAFFGQGTRLTVV.

There are a few counts of this clonotype. The chain employs TRBV10-3 and TRBJ2-1, with 14 bases fitting TRBD2. Germline CDR1 is ENHRY and CDR2 is SYGVKD. V was pared by 3 bases and J by 4 bases, with 8 bases of the junction left unmatched. CDR3 length equals 18 residues. CDR3 loop: CAISDNVGLAGGYNEQFF. DNA of the CDR3: TGTGCCATCAGTGATAATGTTGGACTAGCGGGGGGTTACAATGAGCAGTTCTTC.

This clonotype was counted at least ten times. The V call is TRBV29-1, the J call TRBJ2-1; tentative D call: TRBD2 (5 bases). Trimming took 7 bases from V and 5 from J, leaving 18 bases between them. The germline V gene encodes CDR1 SQVTM and CDR2 ANQGSEA. The CDR3 runs to 14 residues. The DNA of the CDR3 is TGCAGCGCCACCCGGGAACCGTTAAACAATGAGCAGTTCTTC. Its translation: CSATREPLNNEQFF.

Only a few counts were recorded for this clonotype. This rearrangement joins TRBV6-2 or TRBV6-3 to TRBJ2-7; TRBD2 is a possible D gene (6 bases). Trimming took off 2 bases at V and 5 bases at J, with 10 bases between the two ends. Germline V gene sequence: CDR1 MNHEY, CDR2 SVGEGT. There are 13 residues in the CDR3. CDR3 nucleotide sequence: TGTGCCAGCAGTTACGTCGGAGGGCACGAGCAGTACTTC. It translates to CASSYVGGHEQYF.

The chain has TRBV7-2 and TRBJ2-1, with D possibly called TRBD1 or TRBD2 (7 bases each). The germline CDR1 and CDR2 sequences are SGHTA and FQGNSA. The CDR3 is 16 amino acids. V was cut by 5 bases and J by 3 bases, with 17 bases left in between. CDR3 coding DNA: TGTGCCAGCAGCGCGAAGGGGAGGGGGCACTACAATGAGCAGTTCTTC. Translated: CASSAKGRGHYNEQFF.

This clonotype was counted between two and nine times. The chain has TRBV7-8 and TRBJ1-1; no definite D call. Germline V gene data show CDR1 as SGHVS and CDR2 as FQNEAQ. The CDR3 has 13 residues. Deletions cut 5 bases from V and 0 bases from J, with 7 bases between. The CDR3 bases are TGTGCCAGCAGCGTTACAATGAACACTGAAGCTTTCTTT. Amino acids: CASSVTMNTEAFF. Based on the CDR3 plus reference TRBV7-8 and TRBJ1-1, the full variable domain is GAGVSQSPRYKVAKRGQDVALRCDPISGHVSLFWYQQALGQGPEFLTYFQNEAQLDKSGLPSDRFFAERPEGSVSTLKIQRTQQEDSAVYLCASSVTMNTEAFFGQGTRLTVV.

The chain combines TRBV10-2 with TRBJ2-7, with D perhaps matching TRBD1 (5 bases). Trimming took 3 bases from V and 4 from J, leaving 16 bases between them. The length of the CDR3 is 15 residues. Per germline, CDR1 WSHSY and CDR2 SAAADI. CDR3 residues: CASSDRETVSYEQYV. In nucleotides, the CDR3 is TGCGCCAGCAGTGACAGGGAAACGGTCTCTTACGAGCAGTACGTC.

The table lists this clonotype with many counts. The gene calls are TRBV12-3 or TRBV12-4 and TRBJ1-3, with D tentatively TRBD1 (6 bases). This CDR3 is built from 13 residues. V lost 6 bases to trimming and J lost 3 bases, with 9 bases between them. The CDR3 DNA reads TGTGCCAGCAGGAAGGGGGGTGGAAACACCATATATTTT. Its translation: CASRKGGGNTIYF.

There are many counts of this clonotype. This chain connects TRBV3-1 to TRBJ2-3, with a tentative D call TRBD1 (5 bases). Trimming left V 1 base short and J 3 bases short, with 8 bases between. This CDR3 contains 14 residues. Germline V gene data show CDR1 as LGHDT and CDR2 as YNNKEL (reference sequence). The DNA of the CDR3 is TGTGCCAGCAGCCAAGGGGGCCCGACAGATACGCAGTATTTT. It encodes CASSQGGPTDTQYF.

This clonotype was seen a handful of times. The chain has TRBV28 and TRBJ2-1; the D gene could be TRBD1 or TRBD2 (6 bases each). With 3 bases removed from V and 8 bases from J, the gap between germline ends came to 20 bases. The germline CDR1 and CDR2 sequences are MDHEN and SYDVKM. CDR3 length equals 16 residues. CDR3 region: CASSFRGSRRVYEQFF. The CDR3 nucleotides read TGTGCCAGCAGTTTTAGGGGGTCCAGGAGGGTGTATGAGCAGTTCTTC.

CDR3 loop: CATSEREGITGELFF. The CDR3 DNA reads as TGTGCCACCTCCGAGCGGGAGGGCATCACCGGGGAGCTGTTTTTT. The chain is built from TRBV27 and TRBJ2-2; TRBD2 agrees at 10 bases. The CDR3 runs 15 residues. Germline CDR1 is MNHEY and CDR2 is SMNVEV (reference sequence). With 10 bases clipped from V and 4 bases from J, the junction kept 9 bases outside the gene matches.

This clonotype was counted at least ten times. CDR3: CASSFRLEDTQYF. Written as DNA, the CDR3 is TGTGCCAGCAGTTTCCGACTGGAAGATACGCAGTATTTT. The chain couples TRBV12-3 or TRBV12-4 to TRBJ2-3; no firm D call. This CDR3 contains 13 residues. The germline V and J ends were trimmed by 3 bases and 5 bases, with 9 bases remaining between them.

This rearrangement joins TRBV7-9 to TRBJ2-3; D call uncertain. V lost 3 bases and J 3 bases, leaving 16 bases between the germline ends. Germline V gene data show CDR1 as SEHNR and CDR2 as FQNEAQ (reference sequence). The CDR3 has 16 residues. CDR3 DNA sequence: TGTGCCAGCAGCTTGGCCGTTGGGATCGGGACAGATACGCAGTATTTT. Encoded protein: CASSLAVGIGTDTQYF.

The V call is TRBV6-1, the J call TRBJ1-2; TRBD1 aligns across 7 bases. Germline-derived CDR1 and CDR2 are MNHNS and SASEGT. The CDR3 is 13 residues long. J gave up 5 bases and V 8 bases, and 8 bases lay outside the gene matches. The CDR3 DNA is TGTGCCAGCCGGGGGACAGTCGAGTATGGCTACACCTTC. Protein sequence: CASRGTVEYGYTF.

This chain links TRBV7-8 with TRBJ1-5; 9 bases agree with TRBD1. The CDR3 extends over 16 amino acids. The germline V gene has CDR1 SGHVS and CDR2 FQNEAQ. Trimming at V came to 4 bases and at J to 6 bases, leaving 10 bases not matched to a gene. The CDR3 DNA sequence: TGTGCCAGCAGCTGGATGCCGGGACAGGGCCCTCAGCCCCAGCATTTT. This codes for CASSWMPGQGPQPQHF.

This clonotype was seen repeatedly, ten times or more. This rearrangement joins TRBV19 to TRBJ2-2; D not certain. From germline, CDR1 is LNHDA and CDR2 SQIVND (reference sequence). The CDR3 totals 15 residues. Between the trimmed V and J ends, which lost 7 bases and 1 base, there was a span of 13 bases. CDR3: CASINAGRNTGELFF. CDR3 sequence (DNA): TGTGCCAGTATTAATGCAGGAAGGAACACCGGGGAGCTGTTTTTT.

The chain uses TRBV6-1 and TRBJ2-7; 9 bases fit TRBD2. Germline V gene lookup returns CDR1 MNHNS and CDR2 SASEGT. J was trimmed by 4 bases and V by 8 bases; bases with no gene match: 12. The length of the CDR3 is 15 residues. CDR3 sequence: CASSRGSGRSYEQYV. DNA for the CDR3: TGTGCCAGCTCCCGTGGCAGCGGGAGGTCTTACGAGCAGTACGTC.

This clonotype occurred a few times. V gene TRBV4-2 combines with J gene TRBJ2-1; D possibly corresponds to TRBD2 (6 bases). The CDR3 loop spans 16 amino acids. V lost 1 base to trimming and J lost 7 bases, with 17 bases between them. Germline V gene sequence: CDR1 LGHNA, CDR2 YNFKEQ. The CDR3 loop reads CASSQATSSVGNEQFF. The CDR3 DNA is TGTGCCAGCAGCCAAGCCACCTCTAGCGTCGGAAATGAGCAGTTCTTC.

The gene calls are TRBV5-5 and TRBJ2-1; TRBD1 agrees at 9 bases. CDR1 is SGHKS, CDR2 YYEKEE, per germline (reference sequence). The length of the CDR3 is 14 residues. Trimming took 7 bases from V and 6 from J; bases not matched to a gene: 8. Here the CDR3 DNA reads TGTGCCAGCCGCAGACAGGGGGGAAGCAATGAGCAGTTCTTC. Encoded protein: CASRRQGGSNEQFF.

This clonotype was seen ten or more times. The genes are TRBV12-3 or TRBV12-4 and TRBJ2-7; TRBD2 aligns across 13 bases. CDR3 length: 18 amino acids. V shed 6 bases, J shed 4 bases, and the junction held 15 bases outside the gene matches. DNA for the CDR3: TGTGCCAGCAGCCCACTAGCGGGAGGGCTAAGGGGAGAGTACGAGCAGTACTTC. Amino acids: CASSPLAGGLRGEYEQYF.

This clonotype appeared a few times. The V call is TRBV5-1, the J call TRBJ1-1; TRBD1 matches at 7 bases. The junction had 8 bases not matched to a gene; V was cut back by 4 bases and J by 5 bases. The germline V gene encodes CDR1 SGHRS and CDR2 YFSETQ. The CDR3 length is 14 residues. CDR3 bases: TGCGCCAGCAGCCTTCGGACAGGCACGACTGAAGCTTTCTTT. It encodes CASSLRTGTTEAFF.

This clonotype was observed at least ten times. This chain links TRBV7-9 with TRBJ2-3, with 7 bases aligning to TRBD1. V dropped 7 bases and J dropped 2; count of bases not matched to a gene: 12. Germline-derived CDR1 and CDR2 are SEHNR and FQNEAQ (reference sequence). This CDR3 comprises 16 residues. Here the CDR3 reads CASTLRGQNPTDTQYF. In DNA, the CDR3 is TGTGCCAGCACGTTAAGGGGGCAGAATCCCACAGATACGCAGTATTTT.

This clonotype was seen ten or more times. Written as DNA, the CDR3 is TGTGCCAGCAGGAAAGGCAGAGAACAGTATTTT. Translated: CASRKGREQYF. The chain uses TRBV28 and TRBJ2-3, with no clear D. Trimming shortened V by 6 bases and J by 12 bases, and 13 bases separated the two germline ends. Germline-derived CDR1 and CDR2 are MDHEN and SYDVKM. The length of the CDR3 is 11 residues.

This clonotype was seen more than once but under ten times. V is TRBV2 and J is TRBJ2-7; 11 nucleotides line up with TRBD1. The germline V gene encodes CDR1 SNHLY and CDR2 FYNNEI. J gave up 2 bases and V 7 bases, and 4 bases lay outside the gene matches. The CDR3 extends over 14 amino acids. CDR3 sequence reads: CASKAGQGAYEQYF. In DNA, the CDR3 is TGTGCCAGCAAAGCGGGACAGGGGGCCTACGAGCAGTACTTC. Full variable domain (rest looked up from reference TRBV2 and TRBJ2-7): EPEVTQTPSHQVTQMGQEVILRCVPISNHLYFYWYRQILGQKVEFLVSFYNNEISEKSEIFDDQFSVERPDGSNFTLKIRSTKLEDSAMYFCASKAGQGAYEQYFGPGTRLTVT.

This sequence joins TRBV5-1 and TRBJ2-1; D gene ambiguous. The germline V and J ends were trimmed by 6 bases and 0 bases, with 10 bases remaining between them. CDR3 size: 14 residues. Germline V CDR1 and CDR2: SGHRS, YFSETQ. The CDR3: CASTAQNSYNEQFF. The DNA of the CDR3 is TGCGCCAGCACGGCGCAAAACTCCTACAATGAGCAGTTCTTC.

In this sample, this clonotype turned up many times. The V and J genes are TRBV12-3 or TRBV12-4 and TRBJ2-7; a possible D gene is TRBD1 (6 bases). V was clipped by 3 bases and J by 5 bases, with 11 bases between them. The CDR3 covers 13 residues. For the CDR3, the DNA is TGTGCCAGCAGTTTGGACAGTTTAAACGAGCAGTACTTC. It yields the protein CASSLDSLNEQYF.